This T cell receptor (beta chain) is drawn from a study of T cells in Graves' hyperthyroidism and ophthalmopathy. Notes on the study in general: Most thyroid clonotypes expanded above 0.001 appeared in blood too. Ophthalmopathy was told apart from stable hyperthyroidism by a 13 V-J model.

RNA transcripts gave rise to amplified TCR beta CDR3 regions. Carried out on the TCR CDR3, a first-round RT-PCR used the HTBI primer set. TCRdb itself ran the multiplex PCR reads through MiXCR, one entry per CDR3 protein. This sample has about 510,000 distinct CDR3 sequences; about 45% occur once, and the top ten carry 44%. This clonotype was seen ten or more times. Its cognate antigen is unknown. Exclusion followed for patients with uncontrolled infection, other autoimmune disease, pregnancy or lactation. Diagnoses were made from clinical symptoms, serum measures (thyroxine and TRAb), thyroid ultrasound and orbital computed tomography. Trimming shortened V by 4 bases and J by 7 bases, and 10 bases separated the two germline ends. Germline CDR1 is SQVTM and CDR2 is ANQGSEA. The CDR3 has 11 residues.

This sequence originates from an adult woman with Graves' disease, either hyperthyroidism or ophthalmopathy (not recorded which). The sample consisted of peripheral blood or thyroid tissue (not recorded which). The rearrangement uses TRBV29-1 and TRBJ1-2; D perhaps matches TRBD1 (5 bases). The CDR3 here is CSVGSRVGYTF. The CDR3 DNA reads as TGCAGCGTTGGTAGCAGGGTTGGCTACACCTTC.